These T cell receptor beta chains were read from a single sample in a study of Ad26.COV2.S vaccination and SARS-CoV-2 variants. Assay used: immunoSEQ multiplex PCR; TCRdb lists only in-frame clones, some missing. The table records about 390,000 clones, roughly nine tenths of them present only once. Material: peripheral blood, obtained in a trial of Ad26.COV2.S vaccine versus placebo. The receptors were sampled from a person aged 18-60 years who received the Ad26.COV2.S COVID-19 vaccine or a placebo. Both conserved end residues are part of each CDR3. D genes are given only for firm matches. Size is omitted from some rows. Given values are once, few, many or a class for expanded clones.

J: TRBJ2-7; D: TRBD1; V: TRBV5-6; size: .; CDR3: CASSLTPGGSYEQYF
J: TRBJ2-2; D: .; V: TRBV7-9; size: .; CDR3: CASSSFGGPGELFF
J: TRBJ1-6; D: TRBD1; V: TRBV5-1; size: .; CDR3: CASSLGTGSNSPLHF
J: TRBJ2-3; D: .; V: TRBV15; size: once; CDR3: CATTNPSTDTQYF
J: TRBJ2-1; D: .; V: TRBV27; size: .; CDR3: CASSLLTYNEQFF
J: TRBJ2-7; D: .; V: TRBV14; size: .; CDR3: CASSQWGEQYF
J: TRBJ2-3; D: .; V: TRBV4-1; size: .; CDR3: CASSQEARGTDTQYF
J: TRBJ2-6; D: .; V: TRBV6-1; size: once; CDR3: CASRLRSGANVLTF
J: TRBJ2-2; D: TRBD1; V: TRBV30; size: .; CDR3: CARQGSGELFF
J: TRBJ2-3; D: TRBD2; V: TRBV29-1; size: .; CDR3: CSVSGLAGALDTQYF
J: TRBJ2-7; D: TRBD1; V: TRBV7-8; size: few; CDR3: CASSDRQGLLYEQYF
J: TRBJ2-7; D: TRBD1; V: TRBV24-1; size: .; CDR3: CATSDRTGTYEQYF
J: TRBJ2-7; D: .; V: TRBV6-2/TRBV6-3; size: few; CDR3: CASSDLSDYEQYF
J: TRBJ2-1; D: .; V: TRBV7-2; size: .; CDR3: CASSLESGVSYNEQFF
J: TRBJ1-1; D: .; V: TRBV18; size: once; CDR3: CASSPGWNTEAFF
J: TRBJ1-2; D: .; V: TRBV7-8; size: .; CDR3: CASSLLGLNYGYTF
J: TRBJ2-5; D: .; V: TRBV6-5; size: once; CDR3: CATMGWETQYF
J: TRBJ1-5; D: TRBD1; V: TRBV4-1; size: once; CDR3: CASSQGQGSNQPQHF
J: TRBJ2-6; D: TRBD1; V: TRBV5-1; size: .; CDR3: CASSPRAGGAAGANVLTF
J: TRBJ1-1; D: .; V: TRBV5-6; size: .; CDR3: CASSLDGWGLSNTEAFF
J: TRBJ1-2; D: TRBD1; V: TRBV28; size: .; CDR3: CASTTTGGGYTF
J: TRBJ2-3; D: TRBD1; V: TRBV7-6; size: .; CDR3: CASSLAFRDRQHTQYF
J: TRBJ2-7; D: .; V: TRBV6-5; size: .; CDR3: CASRDGTVEEQYF
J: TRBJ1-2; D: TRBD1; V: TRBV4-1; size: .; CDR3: CASSQETGENYGYTF
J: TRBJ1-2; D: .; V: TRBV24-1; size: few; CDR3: CATSDAYYGYTF
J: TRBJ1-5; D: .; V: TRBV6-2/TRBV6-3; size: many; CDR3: CASSHGSDTQPQHF
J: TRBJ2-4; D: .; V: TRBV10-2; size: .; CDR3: CASTGAGVAKNIQYF
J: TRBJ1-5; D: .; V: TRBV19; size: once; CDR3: CASHGAGPQHF
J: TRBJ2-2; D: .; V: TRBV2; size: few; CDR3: CASKQETGAGELFF
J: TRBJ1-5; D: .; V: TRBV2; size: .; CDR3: CASNDRGNQPQHF
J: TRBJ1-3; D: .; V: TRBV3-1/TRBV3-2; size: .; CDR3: CASSQDWASSGNTIYF
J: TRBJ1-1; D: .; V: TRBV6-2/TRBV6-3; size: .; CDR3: CASSSRVDTEAFF
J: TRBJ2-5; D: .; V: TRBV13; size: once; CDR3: CASSFRETQYF
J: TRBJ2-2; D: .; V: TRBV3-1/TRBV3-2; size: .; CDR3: CASSQEGPGRGGELFF
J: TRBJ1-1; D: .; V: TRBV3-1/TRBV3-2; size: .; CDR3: CASSREGGDTEAFF
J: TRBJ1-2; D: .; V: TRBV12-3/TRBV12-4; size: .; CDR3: CASRGGVYYGYTF
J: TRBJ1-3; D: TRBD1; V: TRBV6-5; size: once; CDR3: CASSRDSLSGNTIYF
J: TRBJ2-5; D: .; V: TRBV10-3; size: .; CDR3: CAISTGGETQYF
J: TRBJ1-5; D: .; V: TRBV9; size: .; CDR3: CASSVGQGINQPQHF
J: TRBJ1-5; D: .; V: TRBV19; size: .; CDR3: CASSMAGQPQHF
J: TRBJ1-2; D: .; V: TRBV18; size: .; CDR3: CASSPQGSNGYTF
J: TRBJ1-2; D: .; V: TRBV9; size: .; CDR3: CASSVNSYLGYTF
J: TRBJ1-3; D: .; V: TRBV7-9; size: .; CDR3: CASSLAGVSIYF
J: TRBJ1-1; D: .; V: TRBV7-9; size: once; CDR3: CASSSGGTEGEAFF
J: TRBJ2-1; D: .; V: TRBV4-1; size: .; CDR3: CASSQAGDSNPAYNEQFF
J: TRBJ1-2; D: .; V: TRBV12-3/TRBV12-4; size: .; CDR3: CASSRGSMHTF